This TCR beta chain was recovered during a study of T-cell reconstitution after alpha-beta-depleted transplantation in children. This clonotype was recorded a few times. The antigen remains unidentified. Unique molecular identifiers were incorporated into the prepared TCRbeta library. MiXCR, run by TCRdb on the PCR reads, gives a single entry per CDR3 protein. Of 250,000 to 400,000 distinct CDR3 sequences listed, roughly 25% were seen once; the top ten hold 10% to 11%. Notes on the study in general: After transplant, high TCRbeta diversity at day 60 in some patients arose from surviving recipient T cells and thymic progenitors. Two months or so post-transplant, alpha-beta T cells reportedly derived from several hundred expanded graft clones. At one year after transplant, newly produced T cells mostly accounted for T-cell counts and diversity.

The V and J ends lost 2 bases and 3 bases, in that order; junction bases with no gene match: 6. The CDR3 covers 15 residues. Germline V CDR1 and CDR2: SGDLS, YYNGEE. The starting material was PBMCs, mostly from graft donor cells, obtained 180 days after TCRalphabeta/CD19-depleted stem cell transplant. The V gene is TRBV9, the J gene TRBJ2-7; TRBD1 aligns across 9 bases. This clonotype was obtained from a male patient younger than 18 who had a stem cell transplant for acute lymphoblastic leukemia, so the T cells may come from the graft donor. DNA for the CDR3: TGTGCCAGCAGCGTTGGACAGGGGATTAGCTACGAGCAGTACTTC. As protein: CASSVGQGISYEQYF.